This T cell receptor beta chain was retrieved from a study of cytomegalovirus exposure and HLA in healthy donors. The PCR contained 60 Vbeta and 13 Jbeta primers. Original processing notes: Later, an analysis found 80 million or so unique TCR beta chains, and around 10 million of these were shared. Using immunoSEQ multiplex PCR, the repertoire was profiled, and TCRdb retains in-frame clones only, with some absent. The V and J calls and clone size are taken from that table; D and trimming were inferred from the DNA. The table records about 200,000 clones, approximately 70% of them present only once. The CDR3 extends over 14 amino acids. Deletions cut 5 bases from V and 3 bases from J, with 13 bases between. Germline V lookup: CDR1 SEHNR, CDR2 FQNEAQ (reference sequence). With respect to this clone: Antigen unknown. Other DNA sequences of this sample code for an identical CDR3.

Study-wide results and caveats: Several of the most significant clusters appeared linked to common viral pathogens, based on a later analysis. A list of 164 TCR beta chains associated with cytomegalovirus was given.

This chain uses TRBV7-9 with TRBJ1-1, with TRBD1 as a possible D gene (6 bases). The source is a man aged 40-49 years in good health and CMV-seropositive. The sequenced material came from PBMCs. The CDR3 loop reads CASSPPQGHTEAFF. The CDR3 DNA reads TGTGCCAGCAGCCCCCCACAGGGACACACTGAAGCTTTCTTT.